The clone carrying this T cell receptor (beta chain) was observed once. This record comes from a study of shared T cell receptors in the human thymus. Sequenced by immunoSEQ multiplex PCR; TCRdb stores in-frame clones only, minus some. The table lists about 500,000 clones, 78% of them singletons, with 0.01% to 0.015% in the top ten. Germline CDR1 SEHNR, CDR2 FQNEAQ (reference sequence). The CDR3 runs to 16 residues. J gave up 2 bases and V 5 bases, and 9 bases lay outside the gene matches. This sample was also put to use in a study of human thymus T cells. That work contributes: Thymus pieces cut out during corrective heart surgery were the tissue that was used. Unrelated individuals reportedly shared highly overlapping thymic TCR repertoires.

The chain couples TRBV7-9 to TRBJ1-2, with 9 bases fitting TRBD1. The specimen sequenced was thymocytes. This receptor was obtained from a boy younger than two with a congenital heart defect. CDR3 nucleotides: TGTGCCAGCAGCCCAAAGGACAGGGGAGGGAACTATGGCTACACCTTC. Translation: CASSPKDRGGNYGYTF.